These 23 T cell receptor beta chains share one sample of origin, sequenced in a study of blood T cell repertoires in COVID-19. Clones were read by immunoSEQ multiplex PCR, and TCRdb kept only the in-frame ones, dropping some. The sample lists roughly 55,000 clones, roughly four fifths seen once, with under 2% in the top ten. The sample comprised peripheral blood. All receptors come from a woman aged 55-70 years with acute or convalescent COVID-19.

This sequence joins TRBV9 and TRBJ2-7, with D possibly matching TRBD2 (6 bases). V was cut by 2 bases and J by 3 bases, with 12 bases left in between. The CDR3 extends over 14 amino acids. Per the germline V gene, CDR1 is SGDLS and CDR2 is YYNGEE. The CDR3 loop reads CASSVGGRNYEQYF. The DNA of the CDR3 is TGTGCCAGCAGCGTGGGAGGACGCAACTACGAGCAGTACTTC.

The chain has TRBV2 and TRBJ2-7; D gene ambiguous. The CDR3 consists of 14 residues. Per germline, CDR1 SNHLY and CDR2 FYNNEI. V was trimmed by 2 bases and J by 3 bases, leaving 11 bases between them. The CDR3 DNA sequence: TGTGCCAGCAGTGAACAAGGAGAGTTCTACGAGCAGTACTTC. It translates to CASSEQGEFYEQYF.

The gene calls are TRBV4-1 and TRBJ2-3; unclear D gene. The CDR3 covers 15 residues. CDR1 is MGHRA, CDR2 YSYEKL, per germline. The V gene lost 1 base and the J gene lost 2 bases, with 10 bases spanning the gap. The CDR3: CASSQVLGSTDTQYF. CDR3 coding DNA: TGCGCCAGCAGCCAAGTTCTGGGCTCCACAGATACGCAGTATTTT.

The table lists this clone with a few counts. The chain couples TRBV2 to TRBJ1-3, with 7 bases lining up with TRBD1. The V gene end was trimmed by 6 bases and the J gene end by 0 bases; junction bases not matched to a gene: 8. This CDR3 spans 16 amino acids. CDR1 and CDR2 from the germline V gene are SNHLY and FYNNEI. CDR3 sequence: CASSYGQANSGNTIYF. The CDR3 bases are TGTGCCAGCAGCTACGGACAGGCTAACTCTGGAAACACCATATATTTT. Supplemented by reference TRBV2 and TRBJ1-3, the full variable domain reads EPEVTQTPSHQVTQMGQEVILRCVPISNHLYFYWYRQILGQKVEFLVSFYNNEISEKSEIFDDQFSVERPDGSNFTLKIRSTKLEDSAMYFCASSYGQANSGNTIYFGEGSWLTVV.

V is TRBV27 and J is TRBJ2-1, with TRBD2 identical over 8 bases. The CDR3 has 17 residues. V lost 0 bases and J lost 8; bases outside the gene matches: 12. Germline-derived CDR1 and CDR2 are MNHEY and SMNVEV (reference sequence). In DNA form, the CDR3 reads TGTGCCAGCAGTTTATCGACTAGCGACAGAACGTACGATGAGCAGTTCTTC. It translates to CASSLSTSDRTYDEQFF.

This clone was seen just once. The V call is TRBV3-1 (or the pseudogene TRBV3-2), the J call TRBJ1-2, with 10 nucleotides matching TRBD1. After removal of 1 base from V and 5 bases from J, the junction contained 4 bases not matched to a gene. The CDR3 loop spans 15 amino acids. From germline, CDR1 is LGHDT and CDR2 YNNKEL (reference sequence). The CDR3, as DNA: TGTGCCAGCAGCCAAGGAGACAGGGGGCGATATGGCTACACCTTC. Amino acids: CASSQGDRGRYGYTF.

CDR3 loop: CASSSGVGETKNIQYF. The CDR3 DNA sequence: TGTGCCAGCAGCTCAGGGGTAGGCGAAACCAAAAACATTCAGTACTTC. The chain couples TRBV11-2 to TRBJ2-4, with D possibly TRBD1 on 6 matching bases. Germline CDR1 and CDR2: SGHAT and FQNNGV. V lost 4 bases, J lost 2 bases, and 15 bases lay in between. This CDR3 has 16 residues.

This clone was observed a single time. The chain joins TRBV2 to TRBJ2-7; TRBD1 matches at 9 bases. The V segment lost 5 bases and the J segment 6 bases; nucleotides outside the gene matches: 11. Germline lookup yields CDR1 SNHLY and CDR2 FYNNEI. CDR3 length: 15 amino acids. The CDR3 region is CASSRVGQGPSEQYF. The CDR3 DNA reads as TGTGCCAGCAGTAGAGTCGGACAGGGGCCCTCCGAGCAGTACTTC.

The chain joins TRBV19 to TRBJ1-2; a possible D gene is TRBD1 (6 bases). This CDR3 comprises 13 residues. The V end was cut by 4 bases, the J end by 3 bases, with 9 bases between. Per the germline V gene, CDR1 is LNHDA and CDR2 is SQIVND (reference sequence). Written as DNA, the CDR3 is TGTGCCAGTAGTAAGAAGGGGGACTATGGCTACACCTTC. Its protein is CASSKKGDYGYTF.

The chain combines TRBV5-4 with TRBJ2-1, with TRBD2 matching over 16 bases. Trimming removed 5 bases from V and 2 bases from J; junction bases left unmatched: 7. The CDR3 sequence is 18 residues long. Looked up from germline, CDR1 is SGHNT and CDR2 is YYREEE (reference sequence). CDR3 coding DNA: TGTGCCAGCAGTTCGGGACTAGCGGGGGGGAACCCCTACAATGAGCAGTTCTTC. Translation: CASSSGLAGGNPYNEQFF. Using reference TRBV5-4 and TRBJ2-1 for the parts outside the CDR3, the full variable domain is ETGVTQSPTHLIKTRGQQVTLRCSSQSGHNTVSWYQQALGQGPQFIFQYYREEENGRGNFPPRFSGLQFPNYSSELNVNALELDDSALYLCASSSGLAGGNPYNEQFFGPGTRLTVL.

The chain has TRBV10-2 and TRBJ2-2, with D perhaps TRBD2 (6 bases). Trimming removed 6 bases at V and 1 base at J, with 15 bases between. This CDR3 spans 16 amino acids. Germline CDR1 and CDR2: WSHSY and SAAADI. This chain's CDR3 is CASRGTSELNTGELFF. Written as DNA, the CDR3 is TGCGCCAGCAGGGGGACTTCTGAATTGAACACCGGGGAGCTGTTTTTT.

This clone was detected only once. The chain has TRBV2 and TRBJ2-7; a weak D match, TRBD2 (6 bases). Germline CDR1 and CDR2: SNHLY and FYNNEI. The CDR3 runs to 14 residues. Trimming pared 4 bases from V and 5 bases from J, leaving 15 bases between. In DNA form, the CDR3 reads TGTGCCAGCAGTGCCGGGTCGGGACTCCACGAGCAGTACTTC. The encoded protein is CASSAGSGLHEQYF.

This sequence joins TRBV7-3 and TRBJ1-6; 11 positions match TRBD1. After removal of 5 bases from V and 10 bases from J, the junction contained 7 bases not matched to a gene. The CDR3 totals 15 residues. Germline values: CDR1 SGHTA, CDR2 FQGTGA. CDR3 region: CASSRLDRGLSPLHF. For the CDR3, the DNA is TGTGCCAGCAGCCGCTTGGACAGGGGGCTGTCACCCCTCCACTTT.

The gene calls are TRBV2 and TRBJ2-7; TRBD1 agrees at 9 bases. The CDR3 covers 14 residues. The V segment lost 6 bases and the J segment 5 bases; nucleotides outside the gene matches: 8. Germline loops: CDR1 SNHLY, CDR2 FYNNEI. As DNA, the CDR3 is TGTGCCAGCAGGGGACAGGGAAAGATAGACGAGCAGTACTTC. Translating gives CASRGQGKIDEQYF. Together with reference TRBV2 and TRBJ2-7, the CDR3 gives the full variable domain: EPEVTQTPSHQVTQMGQEVILRCVPISNHLYFYWYRQILGQKVEFLVSFYNNEISEKSEIFDDQFSVERPDGSNFTLKIRSTKLEDSAMYFCASRGQGKIDEQYFGPGTRLTVT.

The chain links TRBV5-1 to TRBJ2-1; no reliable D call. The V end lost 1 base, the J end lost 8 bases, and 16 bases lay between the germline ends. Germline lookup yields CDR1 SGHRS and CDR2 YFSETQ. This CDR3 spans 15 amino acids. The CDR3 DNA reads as TGCGCCAGCAGCTTGTTGGGCAGTACCAAGGATGAGCAGTTCTTC. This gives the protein CASSLLGSTKDEQFF.

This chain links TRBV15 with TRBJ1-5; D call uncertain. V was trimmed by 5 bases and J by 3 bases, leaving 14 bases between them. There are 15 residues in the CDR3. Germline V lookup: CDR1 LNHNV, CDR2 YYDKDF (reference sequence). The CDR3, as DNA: TGTGCCACCAGCCTCCGGAGGATTCCCAATCAGCCCCAGCATTTT. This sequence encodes CATSLRRIPNQPQHF.

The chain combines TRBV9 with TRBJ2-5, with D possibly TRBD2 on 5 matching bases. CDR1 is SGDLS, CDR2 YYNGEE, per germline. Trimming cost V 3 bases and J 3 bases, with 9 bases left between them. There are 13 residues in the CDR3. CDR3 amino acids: CASSGSGKETQYF. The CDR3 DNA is TGTGCCAGCAGCGGAAGCGGAAAAGAGACCCAGTACTTC.

CDR3 coding DNA: TGTGCCAGCAGCTTGGAAATTCGGGGTATCGATGAGCAGTTCTTC. This codes for CASSLEIRGIDEQFF. The gene calls are TRBV5-4 and TRBJ2-1; a possible D gene is TRBD2 (5 bases). The CDR3 consists of 15 residues. Trimming removed 0 bases from V and 8 bases from J, with 15 bases in between. Germline V gene data show CDR1 as SGHNT and CDR2 as YYREEE (reference sequence).

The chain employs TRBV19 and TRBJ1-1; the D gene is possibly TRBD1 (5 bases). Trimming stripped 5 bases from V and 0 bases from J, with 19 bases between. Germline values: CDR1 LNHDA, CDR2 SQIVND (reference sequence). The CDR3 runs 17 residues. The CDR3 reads CASSPSGPPFMNTEAFF. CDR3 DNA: TGTGCCAGTAGTCCATCAGGGCCCCCGTTCATGAACACTGAAGCTTTCTTT.

CDR3 nucleotide sequence: TGTGCCAGCAGCCCCCGGGCCCTGGGAGTCTACGAGCAGTACTTC. Protein: CASSPRALGVYEQYF. V and J are TRBV7-6 and TRBJ2-7; possibly TRBD2 for D (5 bases). V lost 5 bases and J 3 bases, leaving 17 bases between the germline ends. The CDR3 spans 15 residues. Per the germline V gene, CDR1 is SGHVS and CDR2 is FNYEAQ.

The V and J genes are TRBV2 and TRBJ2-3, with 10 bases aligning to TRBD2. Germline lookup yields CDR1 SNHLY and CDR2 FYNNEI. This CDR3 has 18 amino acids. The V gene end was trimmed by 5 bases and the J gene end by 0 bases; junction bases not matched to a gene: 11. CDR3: CASSPGLAGGISTDTQYF. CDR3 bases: TGTGCCAGCAGTCCCGGGTTAGCGGGGGGCATTAGCACAGATACGCAGTATTTT. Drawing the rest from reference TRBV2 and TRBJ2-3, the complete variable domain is EPEVTQTPSHQVTQMGQEVILRCVPISNHLYFYWYRQILGQKVEFLVSFYNNEISEKSEIFDDQFSVERPDGSNFTLKIRSTKLEDSAMYFCASSPGLAGGISTDTQYFGPGTRLTVL.

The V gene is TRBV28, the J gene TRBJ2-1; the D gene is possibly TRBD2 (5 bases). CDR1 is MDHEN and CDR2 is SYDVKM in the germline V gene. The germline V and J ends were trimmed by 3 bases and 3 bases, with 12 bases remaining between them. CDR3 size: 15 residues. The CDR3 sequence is CASSFLAQGYNEQFF. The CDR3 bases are TGTGCCAGCAGTTTTCTAGCTCAAGGCTACAATGAGCAGTTCTTC.

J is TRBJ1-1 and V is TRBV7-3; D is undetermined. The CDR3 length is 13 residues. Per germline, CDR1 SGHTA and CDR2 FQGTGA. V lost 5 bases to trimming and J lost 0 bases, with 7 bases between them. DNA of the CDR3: TGTGCCAGCAGCATGTCCTTGAACACTGAAGCTTTCTTT. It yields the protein CASSMSLNTEAFF.